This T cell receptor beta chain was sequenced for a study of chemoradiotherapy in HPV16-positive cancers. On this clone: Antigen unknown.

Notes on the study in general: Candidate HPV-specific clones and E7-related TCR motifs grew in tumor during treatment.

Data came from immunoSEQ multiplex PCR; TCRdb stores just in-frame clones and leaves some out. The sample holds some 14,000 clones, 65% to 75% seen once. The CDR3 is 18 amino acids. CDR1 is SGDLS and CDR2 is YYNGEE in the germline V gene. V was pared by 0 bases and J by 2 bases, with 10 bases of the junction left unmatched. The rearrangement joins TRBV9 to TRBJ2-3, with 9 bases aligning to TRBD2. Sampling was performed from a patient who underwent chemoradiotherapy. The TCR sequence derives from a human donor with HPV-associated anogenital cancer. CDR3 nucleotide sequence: TGTGCCAGCAGCGTAGAGGCTAGCGGGATATATTACACAGATACGCAGTATTTT. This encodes CASSVEASGIYYTDTQYF.